This T cell receptor (beta chain) appears in the sequencing data of a study of T cell responses to AZD1222 COVID-19 vaccine. Overall study findings and caveats: Following two doses of AZD1222, Spike-specific TCR breadth and depth rose. The study reported that nearly half of spike-specific TCRs target unmutated variant regions. The donor cohort was predominantly white British with a female majority, and clonal diversity may have been underestimated.

Method: immunoSEQ multiplex PCR; TCRdb's copy keeps in-frame clones and lacks some. Among fewer than 200,000 clones listed, around 88% were seen once. This clone was detected only once. Its antigen is as yet unknown. The CDR3 runs 16 residues. Germline assignment: CDR1 MNHEY and CDR2 SVGAGI. J was trimmed by 2 bases and V by 2 bases; bases with no gene match: 5. Sample: peripheral blood, taken 28 days after the second AZD1222 dose. The chain uses TRBV6-5 and TRBJ2-7; 11 bases are a match to TRBD2. The receptor was isolated from an adult who received the AZD1222 COVID-19 vaccine. CDR3 DNA sequence: TGTGCCAGCAGTTACATGACTAGCGGGGCCACCTACGAGCAGTACTTC. It codes for CASSYMTSGATYEQYF.